This is a list of T cell receptor beta chains from one sample in a study of prognosis after radiotherapy for stage I lung cancer. One entry per CDR3 protein, called by TCRdb with MiXCR from the multiplex PCR reads. This sample yields roughly 15,000 distinct CDR3 sequences, of which 37% are seen a single time; 35% to 50% belongs to the top ten. Source: PBMCs, taken before or after stereotactic body radiation therapy (not recorded which). Source of these receptors: a donor over 45 with non-small cell lung cancer. CDR3s leave out the opening cysteine and the closing phenylalanine or tryptophan. A D gene is named only where the DNA matches it firmly. Expanded clones are given a class, and other clones once, few, many or no size at all.

TRBV6-2/TRBV6-3	TRBJ1-2	NA	TRBD1	ASSGQGDYGYT
TRBV3-1	TRBJ2-5	many	NA	ASTSFTGTEEAQY
TRBV6-1	TRBJ1-6	NA	NA	ASIAGGSPLH
TRBV6-2/TRBV6-3	TRBJ1-5	NA	NA	ASSYLAGVLYQPQH
TRBV7-2	TRBJ2-7	many	NA	ASSLAMGKQY
TRBV6-1	TRBJ2-3	NA	TRBD1	ASSPYSGTASTDTQY
TRBV3-1	TRBJ1-1	many	NA	ASSLSEGVGAF
TRBV7-9	TRBJ2-7	NA	TRBD2	ARSLAGTYEQY
TRBV6-2/TRBV6-3	TRBJ2-2	NA	NA	ASRTHTTGSNTGELF
TRBV19	TRBJ1-1	few	NA	ASSIEAGFTEAF
TRBV6-1	TRBJ2-7	NA	TRBD1	ATLTGTGSYEQY
TRBV27	TRBJ2-7	NA	NA	ASGRWEQY
TRBV25-1	TRBJ1-2	once	NA	ASSEPGPNNYGYT
TRBV11-3	TRBJ2-2	many	NA	ASSPQGPDTGELF
TRBV5-1	TRBJ2-3	medium-sized	NA	ASSIGTDTQY
TRBV27	TRBJ2-1	medium-sized	TRBD2	ASTHLAGAGNEQF
TRBV12-3/TRBV12-4	TRBJ2-5	medium-sized	NA	ASSMPESQETQY
TRBV6-4	TRBJ2-1	medium-sized	NA	ASSRSSYNEQF
TRBV5-4	TRBJ2-7	many	TRBD1	ASRSTDRGEQY
TRBV7-8	TRBJ2-7	many	TRBD1	ASSWGQSYEQY
TRBV7-8	TRBJ2-3	many	NA	ASSLVTLDTQY
TRBV5-4	TRBJ1-2	many	NA	ASSFYREFYYGYT
TRBV6-1	TRBJ2-3	NA	TRBD1	ASSPTGTGPTDTQY
TRBV10-3	TRBJ2-1	many	NA	AISPSNEQF
TRBV7-2	TRBJ2-7	many	NA	ASSPSRPRTGTYEQY
TRBV20-1	TRBJ1-2	many	TRBD1	SATISTGGYGYT
TRBV27	TRBJ2-7	NA	NA	ASSLVGAVPYEHY
TRBV6-4	TRBJ1-4	many	NA	AVKKGGSAEKLF
TRBV6-4	TRBJ2-3	many	TRBD2	ASSEAPSTSGTSTDTQY
TRBV30	TRBJ2-1	many	NA	AWSQGVAGFYNEQF
TRBV20-1	TRBJ2-7	medium-sized	TRBD1	SAIRGQGKNEQY
TRBV5-1	TRBJ2-2	NA	NA	ASSMDPYGELF
TRBV2	TRBJ1-4	NA	TRBD1	ASGVQGLEKLF
TRBV12-3/TRBV12-4	TRBJ2-2	once	TRBD2	ASSLAEFTGGLF
TRBV20-1	TRBJ1-5	many	TRBD1	SARDMDRGNLQPQH
TRBV28	TRBJ2-1	NA	NA	ASHLIDRPRRNEQF
TRBV6-1	TRBJ1-5	medium-sized	NA	ASSGAFDSNQPQH
TRBV20-1	TRBJ2-7	medium-sized	TRBD1	SARGRQGSYEQY
TRBV7-6	TRBJ2-5	many	NA	ASSLRTRYQETQY
TRBV20-1	TRBJ1-1	NA	NA	SANRTLMGTEAF
TRBV20-1	TRBJ2-1	medium-sized	TRBD2	SARLGLAGGRNYNEQF
TRBV15	TRBJ1-2	many	TRBD1	ATSRESAGTAFYGYT
TRBV25-1	TRBJ2-5	many	NA	ASTWQGETQY
TRBV5-1	TRBJ2-7	many	NA	ASSLAGGWDEQY
TRBV6-4	TRBJ1-2	NA	TRBD1	ASSDSDRGLYGYT
TRBV29-1	TRBJ2-5	many	TRBD2	SAPGRGSQETQY
TRBV3-1	TRBJ2-5	many	NA	ASSRDKQETQY
TRBV6-1	TRBJ1-5	NA	NA	ASSVLGRGNQPQH
TRBV19	TRBJ2-7	many	NA	ASRDGSRVHEQY
TRBV20-1	TRBJ2-7	NA	NA	SALPEGLYPAD
TRBV4-1	TRBJ1-1	NA	NA	ASSQQEGDTEAF
TRBV28	TRBJ1-2	NA	NA	ASSLSLVQLYGYT
TRBV6-2/TRBV6-3	TRBJ1-6	NA	NA	ASMVQGWILDNSPLH